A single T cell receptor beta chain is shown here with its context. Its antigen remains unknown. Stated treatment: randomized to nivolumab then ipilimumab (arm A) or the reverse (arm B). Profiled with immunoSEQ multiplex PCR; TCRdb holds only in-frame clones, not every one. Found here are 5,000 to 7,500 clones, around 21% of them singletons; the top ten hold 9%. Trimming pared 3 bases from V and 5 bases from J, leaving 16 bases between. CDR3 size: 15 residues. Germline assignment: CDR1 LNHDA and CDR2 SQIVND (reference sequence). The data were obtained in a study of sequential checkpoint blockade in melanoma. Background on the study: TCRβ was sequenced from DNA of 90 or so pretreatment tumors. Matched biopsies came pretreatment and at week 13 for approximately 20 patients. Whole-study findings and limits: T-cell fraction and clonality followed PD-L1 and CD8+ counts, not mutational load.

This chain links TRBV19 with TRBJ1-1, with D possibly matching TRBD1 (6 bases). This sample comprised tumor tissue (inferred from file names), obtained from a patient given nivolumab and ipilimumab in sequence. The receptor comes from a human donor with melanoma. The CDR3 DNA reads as TGTGCCAGTAGTATGGTCGGGGGCCGGGGGACTGAAGCTTTCTTT. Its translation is CASSMVGGRGTEAFF.